This record covers a single T cell receptor beta chain. Its antigen is undetermined. Trimming took 5 bases from V and 9 from J; bases not matched to a gene: 4. The CDR3 is made up of 12 amino acids. The germline V gene has CDR1 GTSNPN and CDR2 SVGIG (reference sequence). PCR involved 60 Vbeta and 13 Jbeta primers. The assay was immunoSEQ multiplex PCR, and TCRdb's table has in-frame clones only and misses some. Of 100,000 to 150,000 clones in the sample, about four fifths were seen once. The record originates from a study of cytomegalovirus exposure and HLA in healthy donors. Findings of the study overall: Excluded were some V segments that proved indistinguishable, including TRBV6-2 and TRBV6-3. Researchers catalogued about 150 TCR beta chains as cytomegalovirus-associated. Usually a TCR sequence was rare, but some public TCRs were found in many donors. In a later analysis, CMV-associated beta chains were mostly HLA-associated, it appeared.

The TCR comes from a woman between 55 and 75 years old in good health and CMV-seropositive. The sample consisted of PBMCs. This rearrangement joins TRBV30 to TRBJ1-6, with TRBD1 matching 7 bases. The CDR3 nucleotides read TGTGCCTGGGACAGGGAGTTTTCACCCCTCCACTTT. Residues: CAWDREFSPLHF.